The 9 T cell receptor beta chains reported below all come from one sample, sequenced in a study of cytotoxic CD8 clonotypes in ibrutinib-treated CLL. The method was immunoSEQ multiplex PCR; TCRdb's version includes in-frame clones alone and lacks a portion of them. The data contain 250,000 or so clones, 70% of them singletons. This specimen consisted of PBMCs, obtained after 24 months of ibrutinib treatment. The origin of the receptors is a human donor with chronic lymphocytic leukemia.

Here the CDR3 DNA reads TGTGCCAGCAGTCGTGGCCTCCTCTACGAGCAGTACTTC. Amino acids: CASSRGLLYEQYF. This sequence joins TRBV14 and TRBJ2-7; the D is unclear. Germline loops: CDR1 SGHDN, CDR2 FVKESK. Trimming removed 6 bases from V and 3 bases from J, with 12 bases in between. The CDR3 has 13 amino acids. Supplemented by reference TRBV14 and TRBJ2-7, the full variable domain reads EAGVTQFPSHSVIEKGQTVTLRCDPISGHDNLYWYRRVMGKEIKFLLHFVKESKQDESGMPNNRFLAERTGGTYSTLKVQPAELEDSGVYFCASSRGLLYEQYFGPGTRLTVT.

The V gene is TRBV6-4, the J gene TRBJ2-3; D unresolved. The germline V gene encodes CDR1 MRHNA and CDR2 SNTAGT. Trimming cost V 6 bases and J 2 bases, with 9 bases left between them. This CDR3 is 13 amino acids long. The CDR3 nucleotides are TGTGCCAGCAGAGGAAGGAACACAGATACGCAGTATTTT. Translation: CASRGRNTDTQYF.

This chain joins TRBV4-3 and TRBJ1-2; D is unclear. The CDR3 spans 15 residues. V lost 0 bases and J lost 1, with 9 bases in between. Germline lookup yields CDR1 LGHNA and CDR2 YSLEER. In nucleotides, the CDR3 is TGCGCCAGCAGCCAAGAACTACAGCTTAACTATGGCTACACCTTC. It encodes CASSQELQLNYGYTF.

CDR3 loop: CASKTGTDSGNTIYF. Here the CDR3 DNA reads TGTGCCAGTAAGACCGGGACCGACTCTGGAAACACCATATATTTT. The chain uses TRBV19 and TRBJ1-3, with a tentative D call TRBD1 (5 bases). The CDR3 extends over 15 amino acids. Germline V gives CDR1 LNHDA, CDR2 SQIVND (reference sequence). Trimming stripped 7 bases from V and 0 bases from J, with 13 bases between.

This clone was seen only a few times. The J gene is TRBJ2-2, the V gene TRBV6-5, with D unresolved. In germline, CDR1 is MNHEY, CDR2 SVGAGI. V lost 4 bases and J 6 bases, leaving 6 bases between the germline ends. This CDR3 contains 12 residues. This CDR3 is CASSSVPGELFF. The CDR3 DNA reads TGTGCCAGCAGTTCAGTCCCCGGGGAGCTGTTTTTT.

The chain couples TRBV2 to TRBJ2-4, with D perhaps TRBD1 (6 bases). CDR3 length: 15 residues. Trimming left V 0 bases short and J 5 bases short, with 11 bases between. The germline CDR1 and CDR2 sequences are SNHLY and FYNNEI. Here the CDR3 reads CASSEAQGTENIQYF. CDR3 DNA sequence: TGTGCCAGCAGTGAAGCGCAGGGGACGGAAAACATTCAGTACTTC. Full variable domain (remainder filled in from reference TRBV2 and TRBJ2-4): EPEVTQTPSHQVTQMGQEVILRCVPISNHLYFYWYRQILGQKVEFLVSFYNNEISEKSEIFDDQFSVERPDGSNFTLKIRSTKLEDSAMYFCASSEAQGTENIQYFGAGTRLSVL.

The chain has TRBV20-1 and TRBJ2-1; D unclear. V lost 3 bases and J 5 bases, leaving 5 bases between the germline ends. In germline, CDR1 is DFQATT, CDR2 SNEGSKA (reference sequence). This CDR3 contains 11 residues. CDR3 protein: CSARKNNEQFF. In DNA, the CDR3 is TGCAGTGCTAGGAAAAACAATGAGCAGTTCTTC.

CDR3 residues: CASEGDRPSGANVLTF. The CDR3 DNA reads as TGTGCATCCGAAGGGGACAGGCCCTCTGGGGCCAACGTCCTGACTTTC. This chain uses TRBV28 with TRBJ2-6; 8 bases are shared with TRBD1. Germline loops: CDR1 MDHEN, CDR2 SYDVKM. This CDR3 is built from 16 residues. Full variable domain (outside the CDR3, taken from reference TRBV28 and TRBJ2-6): DVKVTQSSRYLVKRTGEKVFLECVQDMDHENMFWYRQDPGLGLRLIYFSYDVKMKEKGDIPEGYSVSREKKERFSLILESASTNQTSMYLCASEGDRPSGANVLTFGAGSRLTVL.

The chain uses TRBV29-1 and TRBJ2-1, with D possibly being TRBD1 or TRBD2 (5 bases each). V was shortened by 1 base and J by 2 bases, with 15 bases between the two germline ends. Germline loops: CDR1 SQVTM, CDR2 ANQGSEA. The CDR3 consists of 16 residues. The CDR3 DNA reads as TGCAGCGTTGAAGGTGGGACCGGGCCAACCTACAATGAGCAGTTCTTC. As protein: CSVEGGTGPTYNEQFF.